This paragraph covers one T cell receptor beta chain sequence. The CDR3 loop spans 20 amino acids. Trimming removed 5 bases at V and 7 bases at J, with 30 bases between. Germline CDR1 MNHEY, CDR2 SMNVEV (reference sequence). This entry belongs to a study of OX40 agonist ivuxolimab in advanced cancers. The repertoire was sequenced with immunoSEQ multiplex PCR; TCRdb's copy has only in-frame clones and lacks some. The table lists about 40,000 clones, over 80% of them singletons. Autoimmune disease history or systemic immunosuppression barred patients. This chain links TRBV27 with TRBJ1-6; a possible D gene is TRBD1 (6 bases). This TCR was sampled from an adult with an advanced solid tumor such as melanoma, head and neck, liver or kidney cancer. The sample in question was CD4+ or CD8+ T cells sorted from blood, obtained in a trial of the OX40 agonist ivuxolimab. CDR3 sequence reads: CASSPTGPGYGTSLNSPLHF. The CDR3 bases are TGTGCCAGCAGTCCCACAGGGCCGGGGTATGGAACAAGCCTCAATTCACCCCTCCACTTT.